A single sample gave rise to the 32 T cell receptor beta chains below, sequenced in a study of T cell responses to AZD1222 COVID-19 vaccine. Profiling relied on immunoSEQ multiplex PCR, and the TCRdb table lists in-frame clones only, not all of them. Of 90,000 to 110,000 clones listed, approximately 91% are singletons. This material consisted of peripheral blood, taken on day 0 of AZD1222 vaccination. The source is an adult in good health.

CDR3 sequence (DNA): TGTGCCAGCAGCTTAGCGCCGGGCAGGGGGAGGACAGATACGCAGTATTTT. Residues: CASSLAPGRGRTDTQYF. The chain is built from TRBV7-2 and TRBJ2-3; D may be TRBD1 (7 bases). The V and J ends lost 0 bases and 3 bases respectively, with 16 bases between them. The CDR3 extends over 17 amino acids. Germline values: CDR1 SGHTA, CDR2 FQGNSA. Full variable domain (outside the CDR3, taken from reference TRBV7-2 and TRBJ2-3): GAGVSQSPSNKVTEKGKDVELRCDPISGHTALYWYRQSLGQGLEFLIYFQGNSAPDKSGLPSDRFSAERTGGSVSTLTIQRTQQEDSAVYLCASSLAPGRGRTDTQYFGPGTRLTVL.

The chain recombines TRBV24-1 with TRBJ1-1; TRBD1 might be the D (6 bases). CDR3 length: 20 residues. V dropped 2 bases and J dropped 6 bases, with 30 bases sitting between them. Germline CDR1 reads KGHDR; CDR2 reads SFDVKD. The CDR3 nucleotides are TGTGCCACCAGTGATTGGGGGGTAGGTGGGACACCTAACTTGGCAGCTGAAGCTTTCTTT. Its translation is CATSDWGVGGTPNLAAEAFF.

This sequence joins TRBV5-1 and TRBJ2-7; 10 bases fit TRBD2. The CDR3 has 15 amino acids. Trimming took 0 bases from V and 7 from J; bases not matched to a gene: 7. Germline assignment: CDR1 SGHRS and CDR2 YFSETQ. CDR3 sequence reads: CASSLALAGEGEQYF. Written as DNA, the CDR3 is TGCGCCAGCAGCTTGGCCCTAGCGGGGGAAGGGGAGCAGTACTTC.

V and J are TRBV19 and TRBJ1-4; TRBD1 agrees at 11 bases. Per germline, CDR1 LNHDA and CDR2 SQIVND (reference sequence). The V gene end was trimmed by 6 bases and the J gene end by 2 bases; junction bases not matched to a gene: 5. This CDR3 is 16 amino acids long. The CDR3 DNA is TGTGCCAGTAGCCCGGGACAGGGGGGCACTAATGAAAAACTGTTTTTT. Its translation is CASSPGQGGTNEKLFF.

This clone was seen a handful of times. The chain recombines TRBV5-1 with TRBJ1-4; no clear D. The CDR3 extends over 14 amino acids. Trimming shortened V by 0 bases and J by 7 bases, and 10 bases separated the two germline ends. CDR1 and CDR2 (germline): SGHRS, YFSETQ. DNA of the CDR3: TGCGCCAGCAGCTTGGTGTTGTCCGGTGAAAAACTGTTTTTT. As protein: CASSLVLSGEKLFF.

The gene calls are TRBV2 and TRBJ2-1; D perhaps matches TRBD2 (5 bases). V lost 6 bases and J lost 6, with 6 bases in between. Per germline, CDR1 SNHLY and CDR2 FYNNEI. CDR3 length: 11 amino acids. This CDR3 is CASRLVNEQFF. The CDR3 nucleotides are TGTGCCAGCAGACTAGTCAATGAGCAGTTCTTC.

The chain uses TRBV11-2 and TRBJ1-5; the D gene is possibly TRBD1 (5 bases). Germline CDR1 is SGHAT and CDR2 is FQNNGV. The CDR3 loop spans 13 amino acids. With 3 bases removed from V and 5 bases from J, the gap between germline ends came to 8 bases. The CDR3 bases are TGTGCCAGCAGCTTTTCCAGGGATCAGCCCCAGCATTTT. Protein product: CASSFSRDQPQHF.

The chain links TRBV7-9 to TRBJ1-2; D is possibly TRBD1 (5 bases). The CDR3 is 12 amino acids. V lost 0 bases and J lost 13, with 12 bases in between. The germline CDR1 and CDR2 sequences are SEHNR and FQNEAQ (reference sequence). The CDR3 protein is CASSLAAGRRTF. DNA for the CDR3: TGTGCCAGCAGCTTAGCTGCGGGGCGCCGCACCTTC.

The CDR3 DNA reads TGTGCCAGCAGCTTAGGGGGATTTGCGGATGAGCAGTTCTTC. Residues: CASSLGGFADEQFF. This sequence joins TRBV7-3 and TRBJ2-1; D is possibly TRBD1 or TRBD2 (5 bases each). V was clipped by 2 bases and J by 8 bases, with 13 bases between them. The CDR3 is 14 residues long. Germline V gene data show CDR1 as SGHTA and CDR2 as FQGTGA.

This chain joins TRBV2 and TRBJ2-2; 12 positions agree with TRBD2. The CDR3 spans 15 residues. Losses at the gene ends were 6 bases for V and 7 bases for J; bases not matched to a gene: 6. CDR1 is SNHLY and CDR2 is FYNNEI in the germline V gene. DNA for the CDR3: TGTGCCAGCAGGCGACTAGCGGGAGAGGTCGGGGAGCTGTTTTTT. It codes for CASRRLAGEVGELFF.

This chain links TRBV27 with TRBJ1-5; D is unclear. CDR1 and CDR2 from the germline V gene are MNHEY and SMNVEV (reference sequence). V was trimmed by 1 base and J by 1 base, leaving 8 bases between them. This CDR3 comprises 15 residues. CDR3 sequence reads: CASSLWGRSNQPQHF. The CDR3 nucleotides read TGTGCCAGCAGTTTATGGGGTAGGAGCAATCAGCCCCAGCATTTT.

V is TRBV4-1 and J is TRBJ1-5; D unresolved. V was trimmed by 1 base and J by 7 bases, leaving 14 bases between them. Germline CDR1 reads MGHRA; CDR2 reads YSYEKL. This CDR3 has 15 residues. This CDR3 reads CASSQGTVEPQPQHF. The CDR3 coding sequence is TGCGCCAGCAGCCAAGGGACGGTTGAACCACAGCCCCAGCATTTT.

The rearrangement links TRBV7-8 to TRBJ1-6; tentatively, D is TRBD1 (6 bases). Deletions cut 6 bases from V and 8 bases from J, with 17 bases between. The V gene's germline CDR1 is SGHVS and CDR2 FQNEAQ. The CDR3 length is 15 residues. As DNA, the CDR3 is TGTGCCAGCAGTTCTCCGGGGACAAGCGATTCACCCCTCCACTTT. Translation gives CASSSPGTSDSPLHF.

The chain uses TRBV27 and TRBJ2-7; weak D call: TRBD2 (6 bases). The V gene's germline CDR1 is MNHEY and CDR2 SMNVEV (reference sequence). Trimming cost V 2 bases and J 3 bases, with 14 bases left between them. There are 15 residues in the CDR3. CDR3 residues: CASSLVAAENYEQYF. As DNA, the CDR3 is TGTGCCAGCAGTTTAGTAGCGGCGGAAAACTACGAGCAGTACTTC.

This clone was seen more than once but under ten times. The V and J genes are TRBV11-3 and TRBJ2-2; maybe TRBD2 (6 bases). Looked up from germline, CDR1 is SGHNT and CDR2 is YENEEA. The CDR3 sequence is 17 residues long. V lost 2 bases, J lost 0 bases, and 13 bases lay in between. CDR3: CASSLLFGGANTGELFF. The CDR3 DNA is TGTGCCAGCAGCTTATTGTTCGGCGGGGCGAACACCGGGGAGCTGTTTTTT.

V and J are TRBV2 and TRBJ1-1; TRBD1 might be the D (5 bases). V lost 3 bases and J 3 bases, leaving 8 bases between the germline ends. The V gene's germline CDR1 is SNHLY and CDR2 FYNNEI. The CDR3 length is 13 residues. The CDR3 DNA reads TGTGCCAGCAGTGACAGGGCATACACTGAAGCTTTCTTT. This encodes CASSDRAYTEAFF.

The chain carries TRBV18 and TRBJ1-4, with D possibly being TRBD1 (5 bases). The ends were cut back, 2 bases at V and 8 bases at J, with 9 bases in the middle. CDR3 length: 13 residues. Per the germline V gene, CDR1 is KGHSH and CDR2 is LQKENI. CDR3 in amino acids: CASSPGAGEKLFF. CDR3 nucleotide sequence: TGTGCCAGCTCACCAGGGGCAGGAGAAAAACTGTTTTTT.

This clone is medium-sized by share. V and J are TRBV9 and TRBJ2-7; 8 bases agree with TRBD2. Trimming cost V 0 bases and J 3 bases; bases outside gene matches: 11. Germline-derived CDR1 and CDR2 are SGDLS and YYNGEE. The CDR3 consists of 17 residues. The CDR3 DNA reads TGTGCCAGCAGCGTAGAAGATAGCGGGGTAGGTGGCTACGAGCAGTACTTC. Protein: CASSVEDSGVGGYEQYF.

The chain employs TRBV6-5 and TRBJ1-5; no definite D call. Trimming took 6 bases from V and 6 from J, leaving 18 bases between them. This CDR3 comprises 15 residues. The germline V gene has CDR1 MNHEY and CDR2 SVGAGI. The CDR3: CASRAQRDSGQPQHF. CDR3 DNA: TGTGCCAGCAGGGCACAAAGGGATTCTGGTCAGCCCCAGCATTTT.

This sequence joins TRBV2 and TRBJ2-3; 10 positions match TRBD2. With 5 bases clipped from V and 0 bases from J, the junction kept 2 bases outside the gene matches. Germline V gene lookup returns CDR1 SNHLY and CDR2 FYNNEI. This CDR3 has 15 residues. CDR3 protein: CASSSTSGSTDTQYF. CDR3 sequence (DNA): TGTGCCAGCAGTTCGACTAGCGGGAGCACAGATACGCAGTATTTT. The full variable domain, with the rest looked up from reference TRBV2 and TRBJ2-3, is EPEVTQTPSHQVTQMGQEVILRCVPISNHLYFYWYRQILGQKVEFLVSFYNNEISEKSEIFDDQFSVERPDGSNFTLKIRSTKLEDSAMYFCASSSTSGSTDTQYFGPGTRLTVL.

This sequence joins TRBV29-1 and TRBJ1-2; D uncertain. The CDR3 runs to 13 residues. Between the trimmed V and J ends, which lost 4 bases and 6 bases, there was a span of 15 bases. Germline V CDR1 and CDR2: SQVTM, ANQGSEA. The CDR3 here is CSVGAGLGDGYTF. CDR3 bases: TGCAGCGTTGGGGCCGGCCTAGGAGATGGCTACACCTTC.

The chain employs TRBV19 and TRBJ1-4, with TRBD1 matching 8 bases. Germline loops: CDR1 LNHDA, CDR2 SQIVND (reference sequence). The junction had 10 bases not matched to a gene; V was cut back by 9 bases and J by 4 bases. This CDR3 has 15 residues. CDR3 amino acids: CASKYDRGINEKLFF. The CDR3 nucleotides are TGTGCCAGCAAGTATGACAGGGGAATTAATGAAAAACTGTTTTTT. Together with reference TRBV19 and TRBJ1-4, the CDR3 gives the full variable domain: DGGITQSPKYLFRKEGQNVTLSCEQNLNHDAMYWYRQDPGQGLRLIYYSQIVNDFQKGDIAEGYSVSREKKESFPLTVTSAQKNPTAFYLCASKYDRGINEKLFFGSGTQLSVL.

The chain joins TRBV5-8 to TRBJ1-6, with a possible D match to TRBD1 (5 bases). The CDR3 sequence is 17 residues long. Trimming removed 0 bases from V and 6 bases from J, with 16 bases in between. Germline V gene data show CDR1 as SGHTS and CDR2 as YDEGEE. The CDR3 region has the DNA TGTGCCAGCAGCTTGGCCGAACGGGGCGCCGCTAATTCACCCCTCCACTTT. It encodes CASSLAERGAANSPLHF.

The chain carries TRBV23-1 and TRBJ1-1; D unresolved. TRBV23-1 falls under the ORF class, with uncertain function. V was clipped by 3 bases and J by 2 bases, with 13 bases between them. This CDR3 is 15 amino acids long. The CDR3 region has the DNA TGCGCCAGCAGTCATGGCCGAAGGATTAACACTGAAGCTTTCTTT. Protein sequence: CASSHGRRINTEAFF.

V gene TRBV7-9 combines with J gene TRBJ1-3; D ambiguous. V lost 5 bases and J 3 bases, leaving 8 bases between the germline ends. CDR3 length equals 13 residues. Looked up from germline, CDR1 is SEHNR and CDR2 is FQNEAQ (reference sequence). The CDR3 is CASSGQIGNTIYF. CDR3 DNA sequence: TGTGCCAGCAGCGGGCAAATTGGAAACACCATATATTTT. The whole variable domain, remainder taken from reference TRBV7-9 and TRBJ1-3, is DTGVSQNPRHKITKRGQNVTFRCDPISEHNRLYWYRQTLGQGPEFLTYFQNEAQLEKSRLLSDRFSAERPKGSFSTLEIQRTEQGDSAMYLCASSGQIGNTIYFGEGSWLTVV.

V gene TRBV3-1 (or the pseudogene TRBV3-2) combines with J gene TRBJ2-7; D is uncertain. This CDR3 region has 14 residues. Germline V lookup: CDR1 LGHDT, CDR2 YNNKEL (reference sequence). With 7 bases removed from V and 6 bases from J, the gap between germline ends came to 19 bases. CDR3 in amino acids: CASTSTHGMGEQYF. The CDR3 nucleotides read TGTGCCAGCACCTCAACCCATGGGATGGGCGAGCAGTACTTC.

The chain couples TRBV7-2 to TRBJ2-1; D remains ambiguous. This CDR3 is built from 13 residues. V was pared by 5 bases and J by 5 bases, with 10 bases between. Germline V gives CDR1 SGHTA, CDR2 FQGNSA. CDR3 sequence reads: CASSHDVNNEQFF. The CDR3 bases are TGTGCCAGCAGCCATGACGTGAACAATGAGCAGTTCTTC.

This sequence joins TRBV12-5 and TRBJ2-1; D gene ambiguous. The CDR3 is 15 residues long. Per germline, CDR1 LGHNT and CDR2 FRNRAP. Deletions cut 6 bases from V and 0 bases from J, with 12 bases between. The CDR3 DNA sequence: TGTGCTAGTGGACCTGGCCTGAGCTCCTACAATGAGCAGTTCTTC. Amino acid sequence: CASGPGLSSYNEQFF.

This clone was recorded a few times. This rearrangement joins TRBV3-1 (or the pseudogene TRBV3-2) to TRBJ1-2; D possibly corresponds to TRBD1 (5 bases). CDR1 and CDR2 (germline): LGHDT, YNNKEL (reference sequence). This CDR3 is built from 14 residues. Deletions cut 4 bases from V and 2 bases from J, with 11 bases between. CDR3 coding DNA: TGTGCCAGCAGCCCGACAGTAATGAACTATGGCTACACCTTC. It translates to CASSPTVMNYGYTF.

This clone was picked up one time. V gene TRBV7-2 combines with J gene TRBJ1-4, with TRBD1 matching over 9 bases. Germline V gene lookup returns CDR1 SGHTA and CDR2 FQGNSA. This CDR3 is built from 15 residues. With 3 bases clipped from V and 6 bases from J, the junction kept 5 bases outside the gene matches. The CDR3: CASSLIGDRDEKLFF. Here the CDR3 DNA reads TGTGCCAGCAGCTTGATCGGGGACAGGGATGAAAAACTGTTTTTT.

The chain couples TRBV5-8 to TRBJ2-1, with D hard to call. The germline CDR1 and CDR2 sequences are SGHTS and YDEGEE. The length of the CDR3 is 14 residues. V lost 0 bases, J lost 6 bases, and 10 bases lay in between. The CDR3 region is CASSLAGTFNEQFF. CDR3 bases: TGTGCCAGCAGCTTGGCCGGAACTTTCAATGAGCAGTTCTTC. The variable domain in full, with the rest retrieved from reference TRBV5-8 and TRBJ2-1, is EAGVTQSPTHLIKTRGQQATLRCSPISGHTSVYWYQQALGLGLQFLLWYDEGEERNRGNFPPRFSGRQFPNYSSELNVNALELEDSALYLCASSLAGTFNEQFFGPGTRLTVL.

V is TRBV6-5 and J is TRBJ2-3; D is tentatively TRBD1 or TRBD2 (5 bases each). Germline lookup yields CDR1 MNHEY and CDR2 SVGAGI. The CDR3 totals 15 residues. Trimming cost V 2 bases and J 5 bases, with 14 bases left between them. The CDR3 sequence: CASSYEGRRGDTQYF. In DNA, the CDR3 is TGTGCCAGCAGTTACGAGGGGCGAAGAGGAGATACGCAGTATTTT.